The 20 T cell receptor beta chains below were found in one sample sequenced in a study of shared clonotypes between healthy human individuals. Naive CD8 populations comprised CD45RO-negative cells positively selected for CCR7, excluding terminally differentiated effector memory CD45RA+ cells. Assay used: immunoSEQ multiplex PCR; TCRdb lists only in-frame clones, some missing. This table holds approximately 720,000 clones, about 91% found once. The sequenced sample was naive CD8+ T cells sorted from blood. These receptor sequences come from a man aged 25 to 40 in good health.

V and J are TRBV13 and TRBJ2-7, with D perhaps TRBD1 (6 bases). Trimming shortened V by 5 bases and J by 3 bases, and 11 bases separated the two germline ends. The CDR3 sequence is 13 residues long. Germline V gene data show CDR1 as PRHDT and CDR2 as FYEKMQ (reference sequence). The CDR3 loop is CASSQTGNYEQYF. CDR3 coding DNA: TGTGCCAGCAGCCAAACAGGGAACTACGAGCAGTACTTC.

In its sample, this clone was seen once. V usage is TRBV9 and J usage is TRBJ2-1, with D tentatively TRBD1 or TRBD2 (5 bases each). The CDR3 runs to 17 residues. The germline CDR1 and CDR2 sequences are SGDLS and YYNGEE. Trimming stripped 1 base from V and 5 bases from J, with 19 bases between. This CDR3 reads CASSVYGTPTVDNEQFF. CDR3 DNA sequence: TGTGCCAGCAGCGTATACGGGACCCCAACGGTGGACAATGAGCAGTTCTTC. Drawing the rest from reference TRBV9 and TRBJ2-1, the complete variable domain is DSGVTQTPKHLITATGQRVTLRCSPRSGDLSVYWYQQSLDQGLQFLIQYYNGEERAKGNILERFSAQQFPDLHSELNLSSLELGDSALYFCASSVYGTPTVDNEQFFGPGTRLTVL.

This clone appeared once. The chain couples TRBV6-6 to TRBJ2-7, with a tentative D call TRBD2 (5 bases). CDR1 is MNHNY, CDR2 SVGAGI, per germline (reference sequence). V lost 2 bases and J lost 4, with 9 bases in between. The CDR3 totals 13 residues. This chain's CDR3 is CASSYGRGYEQYF. CDR3 nucleotides: TGTGCCAGCAGTTACGGGAGAGGGTACGAGCAGTACTTC.

The V and J genes are TRBV7-9 and TRBJ1-5, with 9 nucleotides matching TRBD1. V dropped 4 bases and J dropped 6; count of bases not matched to a gene: 10. Germline-derived CDR1 and CDR2 are SEHNR and FQNEAQ (reference sequence). This CDR3 is 16 amino acids long. The CDR3 spells CASSYSGQGDRQPQHF. Written as DNA, the CDR3 is TGTGCCAGCAGCTACTCGGGACAGGGTGATCGTCAGCCCCAGCATTTT.

This clone was seen only once. This rearrangement joins TRBV2 to TRBJ2-1; D might be TRBD1 or TRBD2, each matching 6 bases. Trimming removed 0 bases at V and 8 bases at J, with 35 bases between. Per germline, CDR1 SNHLY and CDR2 FYNNEI. This CDR3 has 22 residues. The CDR3 region has the DNA TGTGCCAGCAGTGAAGCGGATACTCTTGTGTTCGGGGAGTCCCGAAGGGGGGATGAGCAGTTCTTC. Its translation is CASSEADTLVFGESRRGDEQFF.

This chain uses TRBV5-1 with TRBJ2-1, with D possibly being TRBD2 (6 bases). This CDR3 comprises 15 residues. The V gene's germline CDR1 is SGHRS and CDR2 YFSETQ. V was shortened by 4 bases and J by 6 bases, with 17 bases between the two germline ends. CDR3 bases: TGCGCCAGCAGCCCTTTGGGAGGACCGAGCAATGAGCAGTTCTTC. It encodes CASSPLGGPSNEQFF.

J is TRBJ2-7 and V is TRBV7-9; possibly TRBD2 for D (6 bases). Trimming stripped 4 bases from V and 3 bases from J, with 13 bases between. The CDR3 is made up of 14 amino acids. CDR1 is SEHNR and CDR2 is FQNEAQ in the germline V gene (reference sequence). The CDR3 loop reads CASSSAGFSYEQYF. CDR3 sequence (DNA): TGTGCCAGCAGCTCCGCGGGGTTTAGCTACGAGCAGTACTTC.

This chain joins TRBV27 and TRBJ2-7; D is unresolved. Looked up from germline, CDR1 is MNHEY and CDR2 is SMNVEV (reference sequence). The CDR3 covers 14 residues. The V end was cut by 0 bases, the J end by 3 bases, with 9 bases between. DNA for the CDR3: TGTGCCAGCAGTTTATCAGAGAATGGCTACGAGCAGTACTTC. Amino acid sequence: CASSLSENGYEQYF.

The chain carries TRBV29-1 and TRBJ2-1; TRBD2 matches 8 bases. Germline values: CDR1 SQVTM, CDR2 ANQGSEA. V trimming: 0 bases; J trimming: 10 bases; junction bases outside the gene matches: 14. The CDR3 runs to 16 residues. The CDR3 sequence is CSVEDRLGGSGAEQFF. The CDR3, as DNA: TGCAGCGTTGAAGATCGGTTGGGGGGTAGCGGGGCCGAGCAGTTCTTC.

As regards this clone: Other DNA sequences in this sample translate to the same CDR3. This chain connects TRBV5-6 to TRBJ2-1, with D perhaps TRBD2 (6 bases). Germline-derived CDR1 and CDR2 are SGHDT and YYEEEE. The CDR3 loop spans 14 amino acids. The V end lost 4 bases, the J end lost 4 bases, and 12 bases lay between the germline ends. The CDR3 reads CASSLRDSYNEQFF. The CDR3 bases are TGTGCCAGCAGCCTCCGGGACTCATACAATGAGCAGTTCTTC.

This clone came up once. The chain carries TRBV27 and TRBJ2-2, with D unresolved. This CDR3 has 14 residues. The V gene lost 3 bases and the J gene lost 0 bases, with 5 bases spanning the gap. Germline V gene data show CDR1 as MNHEY and CDR2 as SMNVEV (reference sequence). For the CDR3, the DNA is TGTGCCAGCAGTTTTGTGACGAACACCGGGGAGCTGTTTTTT. This codes for CASSFVTNTGELFF.

The rearrangement joins TRBV5-6 to TRBJ2-1, with 8 positions matching TRBD1. The germline V gene has CDR1 SGHDT and CDR2 YYEEEE. This CDR3 is built from 15 residues. V shed 1 base and J 7 bases; nucleotides not matched to a gene: 7. The CDR3 sequence: CASSLFPTGGNEQFF. CDR3 bases: TGTGCCAGCAGCTTGTTCCCTACAGGGGGAAATGAGCAGTTCTTC.

This chain connects TRBV7-9 to TRBJ2-5, with 9 bases identical to TRBD1. The CDR3 sequence is 14 residues long. Germline values: CDR1 SEHNR, CDR2 FQNEAQ (reference sequence). The V and J ends lost 5 bases and 4 bases, in that order; junction bases with no gene match: 5. The DNA of the CDR3 is TGTGCCAGCAGCAGCCGGGACAGGGTAGAGACCCAGTACTTC. Protein sequence: CASSSRDRVETQYF. Based on the CDR3 plus reference TRBV7-9 and TRBJ2-5, the full variable domain is DTGVSQNPRHKITKRGQNVTFRCDPISEHNRLYWYRQTLGQGPEFLTYFQNEAQLEKSRLLSDRFSAERPKGSFSTLEIQRTEQGDSAMYLCASSSRDRVETQYFGPGTRLLVL.

V gene TRBV5-4 combines with J gene TRBJ2-7; possible D gene TRBD1, 5 bases. V lost 5 bases and J 6 bases, leaving 12 bases between the germline ends. The CDR3 covers 12 residues. CDR1 and CDR2 from the germline V gene are SGHNT and YYREEE (reference sequence). In nucleotides, the CDR3 is TGTGCCAGCAGAGGGGCCAGCTCCGAGCAGTACTTC. Residues: CASRGASSEQYF.

J is TRBJ1-4 and V is TRBV6-6; D gene unclear. In germline, CDR1 is MNHNY, CDR2 SVGAGI (reference sequence). The CDR3 totals 14 residues. The V end was cut by 1 base, the J end by 0 bases, with 3 bases between. Written as DNA, the CDR3 is TGTGCCAGCAGTTACTTGGCAACTAATGAAAAACTGTTTTTT. It translates to CASSYLATNEKLFF.

The chain has TRBV7-9 and TRBJ2-2, with D maybe TRBD2 (6 bases). Germline V gene lookup returns CDR1 SEHNR and CDR2 FQNEAQ (reference sequence). This CDR3 comprises 17 residues. V was trimmed by 4 bases and J by 3 bases, leaving 18 bases between them. In DNA form, the CDR3 reads TGTGCCAGCAGCTCGCTTCCAGGGCGGGAAGACACCGGGGAGCTGTTTTTT. It specifies CASSSLPGREDTGELFF. Together with reference TRBV7-9 and TRBJ2-2, the CDR3 gives the full variable domain: DTGVSQNPRHKITKRGQNVTFRCDPISEHNRLYWYRQTLGQGPEFLTYFQNEAQLEKSRLLSDRFSAERPKGSFSTLEIQRTEQGDSAMYLCASSSLPGREDTGELFFGEGSRLTVL.

V gene TRBV14 combines with J gene TRBJ1-1; D might be TRBD1 (6 bases). The germline V gene has CDR1 SGHDN and CDR2 FVKESK. The CDR3 extends over 15 amino acids. V lost 6 bases and J lost 0, with 14 bases in between. CDR3 residues: CASSLGQMMNTEAFF. Written as DNA, the CDR3 is TGTGCCAGCAGTCTCGGACAGATGATGAACACTGAAGCTTTCTTT.

The chain joins TRBV4-1 to TRBJ2-7, with 8 bases identical to TRBD2. Trimming at V came to 0 bases and at J to 2 bases, leaving 3 bases not matched to a gene. CDR1 MGHRA and CDR2 YSYEKL come from the germline V gene. This CDR3 is built from 15 residues. CDR3 coding DNA: TGCGCCAGCAGCCAAGATTGGCGGGGGGCCTACGAGCAGTACTTC. This translates into CASSQDWRGAYEQYF.

This CDR3 is CASSSYYRDRVYTF. The CDR3 nucleotides read TGTGCCAGCAGCTCTTATTACCGGGACAGGGTCTACACCTTC. The chain uses TRBV5-6 and TRBJ1-2; 9 positions agree with TRBD1. Germline lookup yields CDR1 SGHDT and CDR2 YYEEEE. J was trimmed by 10 bases and V by 3 bases; bases with no gene match: 10. There are 14 residues in the CDR3.

The J gene is TRBJ1-2, the V gene TRBV27; tentatively, D is TRBD1 (5 bases). Looked up from germline, CDR1 is MNHEY and CDR2 is SMNVEV (reference sequence). Trimming shortened V by 3 bases and J by 4 bases, and 9 bases separated the two germline ends. This CDR3 has 13 residues. In DNA form, the CDR3 reads TGTGCCAGCAGTTTTGGGGGAAGCTATGGCTACACCTTC. Its translation is CASSFGGSYGYTF.